This TCR beta chain originates from a study of OX40 agonist ivuxolimab in advanced cancers. Study context: Dose-escalation cases comprised hepatocellular carcinoma, melanoma, renal cell or head and neck cancer. People who had prior anti-PD-1, anti-PD-L1 or anti-CTLA-4 therapy could take part, and about 40% had some.

Patients who had autoimmune disease history or got systemic immunosuppression were left out. The repertoire was sequenced with immunoSEQ multiplex PCR; TCRdb's copy has only in-frame clones and lacks some. The table includes approximately 65,000 clones, roughly 85% detected once. Trimming removed 6 bases from V and 2 bases from J; junction bases left unmatched: 6. CDR3 length equals 14 residues. Germline CDR1 and CDR2: MNHEY and SVGAGI. Study-level findings and limits: Clonal expansion by week 6 occurred in CD4+ and CD8+ blood T cells (at 0.1 to 3.0 mg/kg).

Details on this clone: The target antigen is unknown.

The sample in question was CD4+ or CD8+ T cells sorted from blood, obtained in a trial of the OX40 agonist ivuxolimab. The receptor comes from an adult with an advanced solid tumor such as melanoma, head and neck, liver or kidney cancer. The chain links TRBV6-5 to TRBJ2-7; TRBD2 matches at 8 bases. CDR3 sequence: CASREREIAYEQYF. The CDR3 bases are TGTGCCAGCAGGGAGCGGGAGATCGCCTACGAGCAGTACTTC.